What follows are 28 T cell receptor beta chains derived from one specimen sequenced in a study of identifying expanded T cells in peripheral blood. Profiled with immunoSEQ multiplex PCR; TCRdb holds only in-frame clones, not every one. The sample shows over 100,000 clones, about 87% of them seen only once. The sample was blood. The origin of the receptors is a person between 18 and 69 years old in good health.

This clone was recorded many times. This sequence joins TRBV10-2 and TRBJ1-2; a weak D match, TRBD1 (5 bases). V lost 4 bases, J lost 0 bases, and 6 bases lay in between. CDR3 length: 13 amino acids. The germline V gene encodes CDR1 WSHSY and CDR2 SAAADI. The CDR3 coding sequence is TGCGCCAGCAGTGGGACATCTAACTATGGCTACACCTTC. Translating it yields CASSGTSNYGYTF.

The chain recombines TRBV6-1 with TRBJ2-1, with D perhaps assigned TRBD1 or TRBD2 (5 bases each). The germline CDR1 and CDR2 sequences are MNHNS and SASEGT. This CDR3 has 15 residues. Trimming removed 7 bases from V and 6 bases from J, with 19 bases in between. CDR3 coding DNA: TGTGCCAGCATCGAGGTTATGGGGGTGCCCAATGAGCAGTTCTTC. Amino acid sequence: CASIEVMGVPNEQFF.

V is TRBV11-2 and J is TRBJ2-5; TRBD1 or TRBD2 may be the D gene (6 bases each). Trimming pared 2 bases from V and 5 bases from J, leaving 18 bases between. Germline V gene sequence: CDR1 SGHAT, CDR2 FQNNGV. CDR3 length equals 16 residues. This CDR3 is CASSLRGDGYRETQYF. As DNA, the CDR3 is TGTGCCAGCAGCTTAAGGGGGGACGGGTATCGGGAGACCCAGTACTTC.

This chain joins TRBV6-5 and TRBJ1-1; a possible D gene is TRBD1 (6 bases). Deletions cut 10 bases from V and 6 bases from J, with 18 bases between. Germline CDR1 MNHEY, CDR2 SVGAGI. This CDR3 region has 13 residues. The CDR3 spells CATTQGLRAEAFF. In DNA, the CDR3 is TGTGCCACCACCCAGGGGCTGAGGGCTGAAGCTTTCTTT.

This clone appeared once. The chain is built from TRBV2 and TRBJ2-3; D gene ambiguous. The germline V gene encodes CDR1 SNHLY and CDR2 FYNNEI. With 3 bases removed from V and 3 bases from J, the gap between germline ends came to 13 bases. The CDR3 loop spans 15 amino acids. CDR3 DNA: TGTGCCAGCAGTGAGGGTCGGGCGATTACAGATACGCAGTATTTT. It translates to CASSEGRAITDTQYF.

This clone was detected only once. The chain links TRBV27 to TRBJ1-5, with unresolved D. The V end was cut by 8 bases, the J end by 7 bases, with 15 bases between. CDR1 is MNHEY and CDR2 is SMNVEV in the germline V gene (reference sequence). This CDR3 has 13 residues. The CDR3 DNA reads as TGTGCCAGCGCTAGGAGTCCTTGGCAGCCCCAGCATTTT. Protein sequence: CASARSPWQPQHF.

V usage is TRBV5-1 and J usage is TRBJ1-1, with no clear D. There are 17 residues in the CDR3. V was pared by 1 base and J by 0 bases, with 16 bases between. CDR1 is SGHRS and CDR2 is YFSETQ in the germline V gene. In nucleotides, the CDR3 is TGCGCCAGCAGCTTGTCCGTCTTCTCAGCCTTGAACACTGAAGCTTTCTTT. Translated, it gives CASSLSVFSALNTEAFF.

The chain employs TRBV7-9 and TRBJ2-3; D not certain. V lost 4 bases and J lost 4, with 0 bases in between. CDR1 and CDR2 (germline): SEHNR, FQNEAQ (reference sequence). This CDR3 region has 10 residues. This CDR3 is CASSSDTQYF. As DNA, the CDR3 is TGTGCCAGCAGCTCAGATACGCAGTATTTT.

V is TRBV15 and J is TRBJ2-5, with TRBD2 matching 13 bases. The junction had 9 bases not matched to a gene; V was cut back by 3 bases and J by 2 bases. There are 18 residues in the CDR3. Per the germline V gene, CDR1 is LNHNV and CDR2 is YYDKDF (reference sequence). DNA for the CDR3: TGTGCCACCAGCAGGGAACTAGCGGGGGGGCTTAGACAAGAGACCCAGTACTTC. This gives the protein CATSRELAGGLRQETQYF.

This clone was seen a handful of times. The chain links TRBV30 to TRBJ2-1; D is perhaps TRBD2 (6 bases). The CDR3 loop spans 14 amino acids. V lost 2 bases and J lost 9, with 17 bases in between. Germline V lookup: CDR1 GTSNPN, CDR2 SVGIG (reference sequence). CDR3 in DNA: TGTGCCTGGAGTTATATAGATGTGGGGGGTGAGCAGTTCTTC. Its translation is CAWSYIDVGGEQFF.

The chain combines TRBV28 with TRBJ2-7, with D possibly TRBD2 on 6 matching bases. Between the trimmed V and J ends, which lost 5 bases and 2 bases, there was a span of 19 bases. The CDR3 consists of 16 residues. CDR1 is MDHEN, CDR2 SYDVKM, per germline. CDR3 coding DNA: TGTGCCAGCAGTCCTTCAAGCGGGCCATATACCTACGAGCAGTACTTC. Translating it yields CASSPSSGPYTYEQYF.

V and J are TRBV2 and TRBJ1-5, with a tentative D call TRBD1 (5 bases). Germline V gene lookup returns CDR1 SNHLY and CDR2 FYNNEI. The ends were cut back, 8 bases at V and 7 bases at J, with 15 bases in the middle. The CDR3 length is 13 residues. In DNA, the CDR3 is TGTGCCAGCGAGGTCAGGGTGGGCCAGCCCCAGCATTTT. This translates into CASEVRVGQPQHF.

This chain uses TRBV29-1 with TRBJ1-5, with D possibly matching TRBD1 (5 bases). This CDR3 is built from 12 residues. Germline V gene lookup returns CDR1 SQVTM and CDR2 ANQGSEA. Trimming cost V 7 bases and J 4 bases, with 11 bases left between them. Here the CDR3 reads CSGGEENQPQHF. The DNA for the CDR3 is TGCAGCGGGGGGGAGGAGAATCAGCCCCAGCATTTT.

The chain links TRBV7-2 to TRBJ2-1, with 15 nucleotides matching TRBD2. The CDR3 is 16 amino acids. Trimming took 0 bases from V and 7 from J; bases not matched to a gene: 1. From germline, CDR1 is SGHTA and CDR2 FQGNSA. The CDR3 DNA reads as TGTGCCAGCAGCTTAGCGGGGACTAGCGGGGGGAATGAGCAGTTCTTC. This codes for CASSLAGTSGGNEQFF.

This sequence joins TRBV2 and TRBJ2-7; D is perhaps TRBD1 (6 bases). Germline CDR1 and CDR2: SNHLY and FYNNEI. The length of the CDR3 is 14 residues. The V end lost 4 bases, the J end lost 3 bases, and 13 bases lay between the germline ends. The CDR3 reads CASSAGDMIYEQYF. In nucleotides, the CDR3 is TGTGCCAGCAGTGCAGGGGATATGATCTACGAGCAGTACTTC.

The DNA for the CDR3 is TGTGCCAGTAGTATTATAGGCCAGGGCAGAAAGTACACTGAAGCTTTCTTT. It specifies CASSIIGQGRKYTEAFF. The chain is built from TRBV19 and TRBJ1-1, with TRBD1 as a possible D gene (5 bases). V lost 3 bases and J lost 3, with 20 bases in between. CDR3 length equals 17 residues. CDR1 and CDR2 from the germline V gene are LNHDA and SQIVND (reference sequence). Filled out from reference TRBV19 and TRBJ1-1, the complete variable domain reads DGGITQSPKYLFRKEGQNVTLSCEQNLNHDAMYWYRQDPGQGLRLIYYSQIVNDFQKGDIAEGYSVSREKKESFPLTVTSAQKNPTAFYLCASSIIGQGRKYTEAFFGQGTRLTVV.

The chain couples TRBV14 to TRBJ2-2, with TRBD1 matching over 8 bases. Looked up from germline, CDR1 is SGHDN and CDR2 is FVKESK. J lost 4 bases, V lost 3 bases, and 7 bases had no gene match. This CDR3 spans 16 amino acids. The chain's CDR3 is CASSHLGQGGTGELFF. The CDR3 DNA reads TGTGCCAGCAGCCATCTCGGACAGGGTGGCACCGGGGAGCTGTTTTTT.

This chain uses TRBV2 with TRBJ2-7; no clear D. The length of the CDR3 is 11 residues. Per the germline V gene, CDR1 is SNHLY and CDR2 is FYNNEI. V shed 6 bases and J shed 2 bases, with 5 bases lying between them. CDR3 coding DNA: TGTGCCAGCAGCATAGCCTACGAGCAGTACTTC. Translated: CASSIAYEQYF.

The chain uses TRBV9 and TRBJ2-3; D is possibly TRBD2 (5 bases). The CDR3 is made up of 18 amino acids. Germline V gene sequence: CDR1 SGDLS, CDR2 YYNGEE. V shed 3 bases and J shed 4 bases, with 24 bases lying between them. The CDR3 DNA reads as TGTGCCAGCAGCGGTTCACTTGGCCTAGCCGGAGTTCCAGATACGCAGTATTTT. Translated: CASSGSLGLAGVPDTQYF.

The chain carries TRBV5-1 and TRBJ2-7, with D possibly TRBD2 on 5 matching bases. The CDR3 spans 14 residues. Trimming removed 4 bases at V and 2 bases at J, with 13 bases between. Germline CDR1 reads SGHRS; CDR2 reads YFSETQ. For the CDR3, the DNA is TGCGCCAGCAGCCCCGAGGGCGCTACCTACGAGCAGTACTTC. Translated, it gives CASSPEGATYEQYF.

The CDR3 protein is CASRPAGNTIYF. The CDR3 nucleotides read TGTGCCAGTAGGCCAGCTGGAAACACCATATATTTT. V usage is TRBV19 and J usage is TRBJ1-3; D unresolved. CDR1 and CDR2 from the germline V gene are LNHDA and SQIVND (reference sequence). V was trimmed by 6 bases and J by 2 bases, leaving 5 bases between them. The CDR3 extends over 12 amino acids.

This chain uses TRBV5-6 with TRBJ2-5; the match to TRBD1 covers 7 bases. This CDR3 contains 14 residues. The V gene's germline CDR1 is SGHDT and CDR2 YYEEEE. The J segment lost 5 bases and the V segment lost 5 bases, leaving 9 bases of the junction unmatched. CDR3 protein: CASRRQGPGETQYF. The CDR3 nucleotides are TGTGCCAGCAGGAGACAGGGTCCAGGGGAGACCCAGTACTTC.

This clone has just one count. This chain links TRBV6-6 with TRBJ2-7, with D unresolved. Germline V gene sequence: CDR1 MNHNY, CDR2 SVGAGI (reference sequence). The CDR3 runs to 13 residues. V dropped 7 bases and J dropped 1 base, with 11 bases sitting between them. The CDR3 loop reads CASMETFSYEQYF. CDR3 DNA sequence: TGTGCCAGCATGGAGACCTTTTCCTACGAGCAGTACTTC.

DNA of the CDR3: TGTGCCAGCAGCCCCGGGACTAGATACAATGAGCAGTTCTTC. This codes for CASSPGTRYNEQFF. The rearrangement joins TRBV14 to TRBJ2-1; 8 nucleotides match TRBD2. The germline V gene has CDR1 SGHDN and CDR2 FVKESK. V lost 4 bases to trimming and J lost 4 bases; unmatched junction nucleotides: 3. This CDR3 is 14 amino acids long.

The chain has TRBV2 and TRBJ1-6; D is uncertain. Per germline, CDR1 SNHLY and CDR2 FYNNEI. The CDR3 is 16 residues long. Deletions cut 6 bases from V and 1 base from J, with 13 bases between. In DNA form, the CDR3 reads TGTGCCAGCAGCGCGGCTGAAAGGTCCTATAATTCACCCCTCCACTTT. It is translated as CASSAAERSYNSPLHF. Full variable domain (outside the CDR3, taken from reference TRBV2 and TRBJ1-6): EPEVTQTPSHQVTQMGQEVILRCVPISNHLYFYWYRQILGQKVEFLVSFYNNEISEKSEIFDDQFSVERPDGSNFTLKIRSTKLEDSAMYFCASSAAERSYNSPLHFGNGTRLTVT.

This clone occurred once. The rearrangement links TRBV27 to TRBJ1-1; possibly TRBD1 for D (5 bases). Deletions cut 3 bases from V and 1 base from J, with 24 bases between. There are 19 residues in the CDR3. Per germline, CDR1 MNHEY and CDR2 SMNVEV (reference sequence). The CDR3 reads CASSFSPLEVWGKNTEAFF. The CDR3 DNA reads as TGTGCCAGCAGTTTTAGCCCGCTTGAGGTGTGGGGGAAGAACACTGAAGCTTTCTTT.

In its sample, this clone was seen a few times. The genes are TRBV11-3 and TRBJ1-1; D remains unclear. V lost 5 bases and J lost 5, with 12 bases in between. Germline V gene lookup returns CDR1 SGHNT and CDR2 YENEEA. This CDR3 region has 13 residues. The CDR3 reads CASSPGPGTEAFF. The DNA of the CDR3 is TGTGCCAGCAGCCCCGGGCCTGGGACTGAAGCTTTCTTT.

The V gene is TRBV7-3, the J gene TRBJ2-1, with 11 bases identical to TRBD2. The CDR3 covers 17 residues. Germline V gene sequence: CDR1 SGHTA, CDR2 FQGTGA. V shed 1 base, J shed 7 bases, and the junction held 9 bases outside the gene matches. The CDR3 region has the DNA TGTGCCAGCAGCTTAATGGCTAGCGGGAGGCTAAGGAATGAGCAGTTCTTC. Translation gives CASSLMASGRLRNEQFF.